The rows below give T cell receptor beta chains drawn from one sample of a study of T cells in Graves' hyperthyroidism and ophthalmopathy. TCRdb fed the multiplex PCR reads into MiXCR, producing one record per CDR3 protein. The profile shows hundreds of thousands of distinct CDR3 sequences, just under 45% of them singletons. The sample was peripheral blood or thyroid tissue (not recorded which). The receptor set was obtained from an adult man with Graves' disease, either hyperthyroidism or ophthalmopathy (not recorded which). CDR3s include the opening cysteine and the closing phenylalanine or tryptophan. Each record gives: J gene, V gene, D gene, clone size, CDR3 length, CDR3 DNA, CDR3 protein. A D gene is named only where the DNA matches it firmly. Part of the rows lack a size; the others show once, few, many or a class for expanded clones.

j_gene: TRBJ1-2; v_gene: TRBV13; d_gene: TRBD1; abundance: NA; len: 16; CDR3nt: TGTGCCAGCAGCGTTCGACAGGGAGGGGCCCTCTATGGCTACACCTTC; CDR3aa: CASSVRQGGALYGYTF
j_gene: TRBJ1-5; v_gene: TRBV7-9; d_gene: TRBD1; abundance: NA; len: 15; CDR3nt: TGTGCCAGCAGTACACAGGGGGCGAGCAATCAGCCCCAGCATTTT; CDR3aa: CASSTQGASNQPQHF
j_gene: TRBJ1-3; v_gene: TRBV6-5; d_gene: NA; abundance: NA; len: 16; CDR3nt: TGTGCCAGCAGTTACATGGGGGGCGGACTTGGAAACACCATATATTTT; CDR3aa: CASSYMGGGLGNTIYF
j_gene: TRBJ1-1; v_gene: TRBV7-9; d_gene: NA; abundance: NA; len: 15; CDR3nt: TGTGCCAGCAGCTTCTATCTGGGCCCGAACACTGAAGCTTTCTTT; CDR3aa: CASSFYLGPNTEAFF
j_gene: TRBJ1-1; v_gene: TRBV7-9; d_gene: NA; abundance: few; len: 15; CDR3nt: TGTGCCAGCAGCGGGGTTTGGTCAGTAGGCACTGAAGCTTTCTTT; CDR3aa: CASSGVWSVGTEAFF
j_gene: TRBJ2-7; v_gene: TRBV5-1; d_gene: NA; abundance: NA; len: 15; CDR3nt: TGCGCCAGCGGCCTCCGTGCCAGGGGGGACTACGAGCAGTACTTC; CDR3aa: CASGLRARGDYEQYF
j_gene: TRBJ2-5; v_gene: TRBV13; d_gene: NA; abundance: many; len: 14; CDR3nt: TGTGCCAGCAGCTTAGCGTGGACACAAGAGACCCAGTACTTC; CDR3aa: CASSLAWTQETQYF
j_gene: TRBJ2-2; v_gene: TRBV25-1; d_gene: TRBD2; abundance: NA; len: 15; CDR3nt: TGTGCCAGCAGCGGGACTAGCGGGAGCACCGGGGAGCTGTTTTTT; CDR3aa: CASSGTSGSTGELFF
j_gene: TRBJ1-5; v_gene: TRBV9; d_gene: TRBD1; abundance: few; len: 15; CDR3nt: TGTGCCAGCAGCGTAGCTGGGCAGGGGGTTCAGCCCCAGCATTTT; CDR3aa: CASSVAGQGVQPQHF
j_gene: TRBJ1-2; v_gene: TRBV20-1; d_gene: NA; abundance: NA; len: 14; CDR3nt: TGCAGTGCTAGTTGGCAGGAGCGTAACTATGGCTACACCTTC; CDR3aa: CSASWQERNYGYTF
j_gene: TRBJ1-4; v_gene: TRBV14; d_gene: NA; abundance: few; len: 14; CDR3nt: TGTGCCAGCAGCCCTCTTGGAAGGGAGACTCAACTGTTTTTT; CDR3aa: CASSPLGRETQLFF
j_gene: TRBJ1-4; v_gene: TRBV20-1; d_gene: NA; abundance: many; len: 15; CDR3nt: TGCAGTGCTAGACCGGAGGCGAATTTTGGTGAAAAACTGTTTTTT; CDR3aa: CSARPEANFGEKLFF
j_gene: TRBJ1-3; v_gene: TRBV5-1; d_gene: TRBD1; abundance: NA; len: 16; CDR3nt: TGCGCCAGCAGCGGAGGGACAGCTTACTCTGGAAACACCATATATTTT; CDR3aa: CASSGGTAYSGNTIYF
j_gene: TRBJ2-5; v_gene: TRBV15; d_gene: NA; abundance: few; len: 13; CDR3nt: TGTGCCACCCAGCAAGGTGGCCAAGAGACCCAGTACTTC; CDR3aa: CATQQGGQETQYF
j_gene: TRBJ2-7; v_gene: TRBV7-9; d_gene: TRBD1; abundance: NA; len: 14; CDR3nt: TGTGCCAGCAGCTCGCCGGGACAGGGCTTCGAGCAGTACTTC; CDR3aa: CASSSPGQGFEQYF
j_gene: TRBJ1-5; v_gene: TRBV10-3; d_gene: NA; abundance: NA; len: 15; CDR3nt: TGTGCCATCAGTGAACAGCTCTATAGCAATCAGCCCCAGCATTTT; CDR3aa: CAISEQLYSNQPQHF
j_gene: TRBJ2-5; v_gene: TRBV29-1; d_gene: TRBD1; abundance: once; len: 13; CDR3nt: TGCAGCCAAGTTCCGGGACAGCAAGAGACCCAGTACTTC; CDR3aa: CSQVPGQQETQYF
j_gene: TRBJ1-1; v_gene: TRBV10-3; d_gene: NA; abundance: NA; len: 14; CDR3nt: TGTGCCAGCAGTTACTCGAAGTTGGGCACTGAAGCTTTCTTT; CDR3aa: CASSYSKLGTEAFF
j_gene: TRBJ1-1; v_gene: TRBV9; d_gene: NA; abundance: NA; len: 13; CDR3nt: TGTGCCAGCAGCGTGGACGCCGACACTGAAGCTTTCTTT; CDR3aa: CASSVDADTEAFF
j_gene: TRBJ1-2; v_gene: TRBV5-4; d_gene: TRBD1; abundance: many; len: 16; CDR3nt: TGTGCCAGCAGCCCGACCCTACAGGGGTTATTGTATGGCTACACCTTC; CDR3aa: CASSPTLQGLLYGYTF
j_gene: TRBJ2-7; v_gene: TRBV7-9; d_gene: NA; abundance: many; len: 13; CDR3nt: TGTGCCAGCAGCTTAGGGGTGGGGGACGAGCAGTACTTC; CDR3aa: CASSLGVGDEQYF
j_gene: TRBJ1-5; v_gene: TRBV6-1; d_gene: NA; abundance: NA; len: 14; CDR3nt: TGTGCCAGCAGTGAAGGACTGAGCAATCAGCCCCAGCATTTT; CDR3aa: CASSEGLSNQPQHF
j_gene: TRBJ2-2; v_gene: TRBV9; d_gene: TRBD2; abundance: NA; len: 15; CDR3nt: TGTGCCAGCAGCTTAGGCGGGAGGGTCACCGGGGAGCTGTTTTTT; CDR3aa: CASSLGGRVTGELFF
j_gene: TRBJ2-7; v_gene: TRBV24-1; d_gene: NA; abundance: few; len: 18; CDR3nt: TGTGCCACCAGTGACCGACGCCAACCGACTAAACACTACGTGGAGCAGTACTTC; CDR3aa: CATSDRRQPTKHYVEQYF
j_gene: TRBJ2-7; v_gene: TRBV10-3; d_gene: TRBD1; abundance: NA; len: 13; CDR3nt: TGTGCCATCAGGGCAGGGGGATCGTCCGGGCAGTACTTC; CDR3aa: CAIRAGGSSGQYF
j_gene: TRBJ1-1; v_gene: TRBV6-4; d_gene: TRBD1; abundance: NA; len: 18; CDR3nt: TGTGCCAGCAGTGAGTTTTTTAGGGGGCTAAGACCGAACACTGAAGCTTTCTTT; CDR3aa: CASSEFFRGLRPNTEAFF
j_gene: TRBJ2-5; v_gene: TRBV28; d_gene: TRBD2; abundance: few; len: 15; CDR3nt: TGTGCCAGCAGTTTAACGGGGGGGCCTTCGGAGACCCAGTACTTC; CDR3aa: CASSLTGGPSETQYF
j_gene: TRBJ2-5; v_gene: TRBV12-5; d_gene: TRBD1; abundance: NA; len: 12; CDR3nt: TGTGCTAGCCTCAGGGGGTATGAGACCCAGTACTTC; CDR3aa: CASLRGYETQYF
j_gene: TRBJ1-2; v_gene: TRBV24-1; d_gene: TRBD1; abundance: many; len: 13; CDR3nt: TGTGCCACCGAAGGACAGGGGTCGAATGGCTACACCTTC; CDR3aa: CATEGQGSNGYTF
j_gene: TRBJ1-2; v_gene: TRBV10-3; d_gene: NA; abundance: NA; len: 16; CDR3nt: TGTGCCATCAGTGTTCAGGTGACAGAGGAGGGCTATGGCTACACCTTC; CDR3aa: CAISVQVTEEGYGYTF
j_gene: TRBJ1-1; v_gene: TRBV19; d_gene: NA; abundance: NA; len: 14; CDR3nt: TGTGCCAGTAGTATAGTTCCTATGAACACTGAAGCTTTCTTT; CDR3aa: CASSIVPMNTEAFF
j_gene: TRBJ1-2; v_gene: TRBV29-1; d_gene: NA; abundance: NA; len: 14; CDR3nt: TGCAGCGCCGACTTAACAGGTTCTGCGGGTGGCTACACCTTC; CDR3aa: CSADLTGSAGGYTF
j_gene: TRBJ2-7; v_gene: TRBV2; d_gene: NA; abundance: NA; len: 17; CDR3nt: TGTGCCAGCAGTTACTCGGCGTCGCGGGTTGCTTCCTACGAGCAGTACTTC; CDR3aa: CASSYSASRVASYEQYF
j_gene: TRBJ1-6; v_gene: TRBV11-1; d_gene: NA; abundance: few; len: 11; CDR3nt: TGTGCCAGCAGTCCGGACGGACCCCGGCACTTT; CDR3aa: CASSPDGPRHF
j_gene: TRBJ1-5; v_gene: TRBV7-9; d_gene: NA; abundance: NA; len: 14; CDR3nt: TGTGCCAGCAGCTTAGAAGGAAGCAGTCAGCCCCAGCATTTT; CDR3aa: CASSLEGSSQPQHF
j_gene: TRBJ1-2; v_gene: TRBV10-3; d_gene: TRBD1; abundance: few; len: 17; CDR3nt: TGTGCCAGCAGTAACCCCCGGGACAGGGAGGGCTTTTATGGCTACACCTTC; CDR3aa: CASSNPRDREGFYGYTF
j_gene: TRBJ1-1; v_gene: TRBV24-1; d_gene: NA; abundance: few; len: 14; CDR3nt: TGTGCCACCAGTGAATGGGCAGGGGCCACTGAAGCTTTCTTT; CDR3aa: CATSEWAGATEAFF
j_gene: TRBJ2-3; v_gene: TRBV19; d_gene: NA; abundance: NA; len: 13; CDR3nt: TGTGCCAGTAGTATGTTCCTCACAGATACGCAGTATTTT; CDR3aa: CASSMFLTDTQYF
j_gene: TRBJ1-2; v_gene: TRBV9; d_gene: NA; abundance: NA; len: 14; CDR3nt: TGTGCCAGCAGCACATCAAAGGGGTCCTATGGCTACACCTTC; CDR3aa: CASSTSKGSYGYTF
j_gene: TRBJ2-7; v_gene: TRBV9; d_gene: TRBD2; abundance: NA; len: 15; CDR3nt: TGTGCCAGCAGCGCGACCGGGACTAGCGGTTACGAGCAGTACTTC; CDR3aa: CASSATGTSGYEQYF
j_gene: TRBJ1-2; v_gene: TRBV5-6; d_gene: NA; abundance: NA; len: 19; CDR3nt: TGTGCCAGCAGCTATGGGAGTCCTCAGTGGGGGATAGCTAACTATGGCTACACCTTC; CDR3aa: CASSYGSPQWGIANYGYTF
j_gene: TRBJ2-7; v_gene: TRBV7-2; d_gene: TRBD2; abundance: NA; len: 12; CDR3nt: TGTGCCAGCAGCTTATTACGGGGGGAGGAGTACTTC; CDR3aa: CASSLLRGEEYF